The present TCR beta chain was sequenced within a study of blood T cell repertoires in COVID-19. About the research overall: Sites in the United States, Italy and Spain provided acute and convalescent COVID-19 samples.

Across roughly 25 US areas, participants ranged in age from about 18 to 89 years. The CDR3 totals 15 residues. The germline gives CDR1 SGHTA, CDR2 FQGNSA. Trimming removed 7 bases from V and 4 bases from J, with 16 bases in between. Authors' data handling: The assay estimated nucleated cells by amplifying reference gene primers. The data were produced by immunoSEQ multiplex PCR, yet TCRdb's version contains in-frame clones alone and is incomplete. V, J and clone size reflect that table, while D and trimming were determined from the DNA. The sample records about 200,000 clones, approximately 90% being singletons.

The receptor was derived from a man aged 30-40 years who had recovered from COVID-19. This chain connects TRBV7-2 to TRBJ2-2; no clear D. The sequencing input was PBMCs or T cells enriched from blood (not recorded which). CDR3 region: CASKDTLASTGELFF. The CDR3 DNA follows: TGTGCCAGCAAAGACACCCTTGCCTCCACCGGGGAGCTGTTTTTT.